The entry that follows covers one T cell receptor beta chain sequence. The target antigen is unknown. The data were obtained in a study of regulatory T cells in long-lasting Graves disease. General observations from the study: New patients shared fewer public clonotypes (approximately 1,000) than persistent patients did (about 2,700).

Relying on iRepertoire HTBI primers and Arm-PCR of CDR3 regions, the team built TCR beta libraries. TCRdb re-called the multiplex PCR reads through MiXCR, storing one row per CDR3 protein. The sample carries around 500,000 distinct CDR3 sequences, about 16% recorded once. This sample's time point: newly diagnosed GD, antithyroid drugs for less than 3 months. The authors made the TCR library using RNA they extracted from PBMCs. This CDR3 contains 15 residues. Trimming at V came to 3 bases and at J to 5 bases, leaving 9 bases not matched to a gene. The germline gives CDR1 SGHVT, CDR2 SQSDAQ. These data were likewise used in another study, on T cells in Graves' hyperthyroidism and ophthalmopathy. That report notes: No ophthalmopathy progression within 18 months constituted stable Graves' hyperthyroidism.

The source was peripheral blood mononuclear cells (PBMCs), collected at new diagnosis, from a patient treated with antithyroid drugs. The source is a middle-aged woman with Graves disease. This sequence joins TRBV7-4 and TRBJ2-7; 8 bases agree with TRBD2. The DNA for the CDR3 is TGTGCCAGCAGCTTCCGTATAGCGGGGTCCAACGAGCAGTACTTC. Protein: CASSFRIAGSNEQYF. Using reference TRBV7-4 and TRBJ2-7 for the parts outside the CDR3, the full variable domain is GAGVSQSPRYKVAKRGRDVALRCDSISGHVTLYWYRQTLGQGSEVLTYSQSDAQRDKSGRPSGRFSAERPERSVSTLKIQRTEQGDSAVYLCASSFRIAGSNEQYFGPGTRLTVT.